One sample yielded the 27 T cell receptor beta chains listed below, sequenced in a study of blood T cell repertoires in COVID-19. Produced via immunoSEQ multiplex PCR; TCRdb's table is partial and in-frame only. The sample has 270,000 or so clones, about 86% seen once; the top ten hold 3.4%. The specimen sequenced was PBMCs or T cells enriched from blood (not recorded which). The receptors derive from a man aged 50 to 59 who had recovered from COVID-19.

A few counts support this clone. This chain connects TRBV30 to TRBJ1-6, with TRBD1 identical over 11 bases. CDR3 size: 15 residues. CDR1 and CDR2 (germline): GTSNPN, SVGIG (reference sequence). V dropped 2 bases and J dropped 9; count of bases not matched to a gene: 6. The CDR3 coding sequence is TGTGCCTGGAGTACCCCCGGGACAGGGGGTTCACCCCTCCACTTT. This sequence encodes CAWSTPGTGGSPLHF.

The J gene is TRBJ1-4, the V gene TRBV19, with unresolved D. Germline CDR1 and CDR2: LNHDA and SQIVND (reference sequence). Between the trimmed V and J ends, which lost 3 bases and 10 bases, there was a span of 15 bases. The CDR3 is 14 amino acids. The CDR3 protein is CASSMVREWGKLFF. The DNA of the CDR3 is TGTGCCAGTAGTATGGTCCGGGAGTGGGGAAAACTGTTTTTT.

This clone was observed a handful of times. The V gene is TRBV4-1, the J gene TRBJ2-2; 8 bases are a match to TRBD1. V lost 1 base, J lost 11 bases, and 9 bases stayed unmatched. Looked up from germline, CDR1 is MGHRA and CDR2 is YSYEKL. CDR3 length equals 15 residues. The CDR3 reads CASSQVGQGGGELFF. CDR3 nucleotide sequence: TGCGCCAGCAGCCAAGTCGGACAGGGTGGCGGAGAGCTGTTTTTT.

The chain recombines TRBV5-4 with TRBJ2-6; 10 positions match TRBD1. V shed 0 bases and J 0 bases; nucleotides not matched to a gene: 6. There are 19 residues in the CDR3. The germline CDR1 and CDR2 sequences are SGHNT and YYREEE (reference sequence). The CDR3 reads CASSLGRTGGNSGANVLTF. The CDR3 DNA reads as TGTGCCAGCAGCTTGGGTCGGACAGGGGGAAACTCTGGGGCCAACGTCCTGACTTTC. Variable domain in full (rest from reference TRBV5-4 and TRBJ2-6): ETGVTQSPTHLIKTRGQQVTLRCSSQSGHNTVSWYQQALGQGPQFIFQYYREEENGRGNFPPRFSGLQFPNYSSELNVNALELDDSALYLCASSLGRTGGNSGANVLTFGAGSRLTVL.

This clone was seen a few times. The V gene is TRBV7-8, the J gene TRBJ2-7; D gene ambiguous. Germline-derived CDR1 and CDR2 are SGHVS and FQNEAQ. The CDR3 is made up of 15 amino acids. V was pared by 1 base and J by 0 bases, with 10 bases between. As DNA, the CDR3 is TGTGCCAGCAGCTTAGAGTGGTCTAGCTCCTACGAGCAGTACTTC. Amino acid sequence: CASSLEWSSSYEQYF.

The chain carries TRBV29-1 and TRBJ1-2; no definite D call. The germline CDR1 and CDR2 sequences are SQVTM and ANQGSEA. The CDR3 loop spans 11 amino acids. V lost 5 bases, J lost 8 bases, and 12 bases lay in between. The CDR3: CSVYTGDGYTF. In nucleotides, the CDR3 is TGCAGCGTTTACACCGGAGACGGCTACACCTTC.

This clone occurred a few times. The chain carries TRBV18 and TRBJ1-1, with TRBD1 as a possible D gene (5 bases). The germline V gene has CDR1 KGHSH and CDR2 LQKENI. CDR3 length: 15 amino acids. Trimming took off 4 bases at V and 1 base at J, with 13 bases between the two ends. In nucleotides, the CDR3 is TGTGCCAGCTCACACCCCGGGACTCAGAACACTGAAGCTTTCTTT. Translating it yields CASSHPGTQNTEAFF.

The rearrangement uses TRBV5-1 and TRBJ2-7, with 7 bases that match TRBD2. In germline, CDR1 is SGHRS, CDR2 YFSETQ. The length of the CDR3 is 15 residues. Germline trimming cut 3 bases from V and 6 bases from J; bases unmatched to any gene: 12. This CDR3 is CASSSQSGGGSEQYF. In DNA, the CDR3 is TGCGCCAGCAGCTCACAATCCGGGGGAGGGAGCGAGCAGTACTTC.

The chain combines TRBV10-3 with TRBJ1-2; D gene uncertain. Germline V gene data show CDR1 as ENHRY and CDR2 as SYGVKD. This CDR3 region has 13 residues. V shed 2 bases and J shed 1 base, with 5 bases lying between them. Here the CDR3 DNA reads TGTGCCATCAGTGAGAGAGATAACTATGGCTACACCTTC. Translation: CAISERDNYGYTF.

The chain uses TRBV18 and TRBJ1-1; 7 bases align to TRBD1. Trimming cost V 5 bases and J 1 base; bases outside gene matches: 10. CDR1 and CDR2 from the germline V gene are KGHSH and LQKENI. This CDR3 has 16 residues. CDR3 in amino acids: CASSFLGGTANTEAFF. DNA for the CDR3: TGTGCCAGCTCATTCCTAGGGGGCACAGCGAACACTGAAGCTTTCTTT.

CDR3 coding DNA: TGTGCCAGCAGCTTAGTTCCCCAGGGGTGGGAGCAATACGAGCAGTACTTC. It yields the protein CASSLVPQGWEQYEQYF. J is TRBJ2-7 and V is TRBV7-2; maybe TRBD1 (6 bases). Germline lookup yields CDR1 SGHTA and CDR2 FQGNSA. This CDR3 has 17 amino acids. With 1 base removed from V and 4 bases from J, the gap between germline ends came to 20 bases.

V and J are TRBV10-3 and TRBJ1-1; no firm D call. The CDR3 consists of 12 residues. Trimming took off 5 bases at V and 1 base at J, with 5 bases between the two ends. Germline values: CDR1 ENHRY, CDR2 SYGVKD. The CDR3 sequence is CAISPENTEAFF. In DNA form, the CDR3 reads TGTGCCATCAGTCCAGAGAACACTGAAGCTTTCTTT.

This clone was observed once. This sequence joins TRBV18 and TRBJ1-4; possible D gene TRBD1, 5 bases. Germline V lookup: CDR1 KGHSH, CDR2 LQKENI. The CDR3 runs 14 residues. Trimming took 6 bases from V and 4 from J, leaving 12 bases between them. This CDR3 reads CASSDRKGNEKLFF. The CDR3 nucleotides are TGTGCCAGCTCCGACAGAAAGGGTAATGAAAAACTGTTTTTT.

The chain uses TRBV7-2 and TRBJ1-2, with 7 nucleotides matching TRBD1. This CDR3 is built from 17 residues. The V segment lost 1 base and the J segment 4 bases; nucleotides outside the gene matches: 12. Germline V gene data show CDR1 as SGHTA and CDR2 as FQGNSA. The CDR3 DNA reads TGTGCCAGCAGCTTAGTCGGGGTAGGGGGCGGGCCCTATGGCTACACCTTC. Translating it yields CASSLVGVGGGPYGYTF.

The chain is built from TRBV10-3 and TRBJ1-5, with 10 nucleotides matching TRBD1. Germline lookup yields CDR1 ENHRY and CDR2 SYGVKD. The CDR3 covers 18 residues. V trimming: 4 bases; J trimming: 1 base; junction bases outside the gene matches: 10. The CDR3 DNA reads TGTGCCATCAGTGGAGGGACAGGGGTTGGGATCAGCAATCAGCCCCAGCATTTT. Protein: CAISGGTGVGISNQPQHF.

The chain employs TRBV11-3 and TRBJ1-3; D not resolved. Germline CDR1 is SGHNT and CDR2 is YENEEA. V was cut by 4 bases and J by 1 base, with 11 bases left in between. This CDR3 region has 15 residues. CDR3: CASSSHRGSGNTIYF. The CDR3 nucleotides are TGTGCCAGCAGCTCACATCGAGGGTCTGGAAACACCATATATTTT. Combining the CDR3 with reference TRBV11-3 and TRBJ1-3 gives the whole variable domain EAGVVQSPRYKIIEKKQPVAFWCNPISGHNTLYWYLQNLGQGPELLIRYENEEAVDDSQLPKDRFSAERLKGVDSTLKIQPAELGDSAVYLCASSSHRGSGNTIYFGEGSWLTVV.

V gene TRBV5-8 combines with J gene TRBJ1-6; 7 nucleotides agree with TRBD1. After removal of 3 bases from V and 6 bases from J, the junction contained 9 bases not matched to a gene. The CDR3 sequence is 16 residues long. CDR1 and CDR2 (germline): SGHTS, YDEGEE. The CDR3 loop is CASSSPKGTANSPLHF. CDR3 bases: TGTGCCAGCAGCTCACCAAAAGGGACAGCTAATTCACCCCTCCACTTT.

J is TRBJ1-6 and V is TRBV9, with TRBD1 matching over 12 bases. Germline trimming cut 3 bases from V and 7 bases from J; bases unmatched to any gene: 11. There are 18 residues in the CDR3. Looked up from germline, CDR1 is SGDLS and CDR2 is YYNGEE. CDR3 bases: TGTGCCAGCAGCGGTAAGCGGGGACAGGGGGCAATAAATTCACCCCTCCACTTT. It is translated as CASSGKRGQGAINSPLHF.

The rearrangement uses TRBV3-1 (or the pseudogene TRBV3-2) and TRBJ1-2; 7 bases fit TRBD1. J lost 8 bases, V lost 1 base, and 10 bases had no gene match. Germline lookup yields CDR1 LGHDT and CDR2 YNNKEL (reference sequence). This CDR3 region has 15 residues. Written as DNA, the CDR3 is TGTGCCAGCAGCCAAGGGCTGGAGGGGGCGAGGGGCTACACCTTC. Amino acids: CASSQGLEGARGYTF.

Only one count was recorded for this clone. This rearrangement joins TRBV28 to TRBJ2-3, with 8 nucleotides matching TRBD2. CDR1 and CDR2 (germline): MDHEN, SYDVKM. This CDR3 is 15 amino acids long. V trimming: 10 bases; J trimming: 0 bases; junction bases outside the gene matches: 9. In DNA, the CDR3 is TGTGCCACCCTTACTAGCGGAGTTAGCACAGATACGCAGTATTTT. It translates to CATLTSGVSTDTQYF.

The gene calls are TRBV28 and TRBJ2-5; maybe TRBD2 (5 bases). The CDR3 loop spans 15 amino acids. Between the trimmed V and J ends, which lost 5 bases and 5 bases, there was a span of 18 bases. Germline lookup yields CDR1 MDHEN and CDR2 SYDVKM. The CDR3 coding sequence is TGTGCCAGCAGTCCTCCTCGGACTGTCTCGGAGACCCAGTACTTC. As protein: CASSPPRTVSETQYF. The whole variable domain, filled in from reference TRBV28 and TRBJ2-5, reads DVKVTQSSRYLVKRTGEKVFLECVQDMDHENMFWYRQDPGLGLRLIYFSYDVKMKEKGDIPEGYSVSREKKERFSLILESASTNQTSMYLCASSPPRTVSETQYFGPGTRLLVL.

This chain links TRBV10-3 with TRBJ2-7, with D perhaps TRBD2 (6 bases). This CDR3 spans 16 amino acids. The germline V and J ends were trimmed by 3 bases and 2 bases, with 17 bases remaining between them. The germline gives CDR1 ENHRY, CDR2 SYGVKD. CDR3 sequence: CAISERAGGKTYEQYF. In nucleotides, the CDR3 is TGTGCCATCAGTGAAAGGGCGGGCGGGAAAACCTACGAGCAGTACTTC.

This rearrangement joins TRBV5-6 to TRBJ1-5, with unresolved D. Germline V lookup: CDR1 SGHDT, CDR2 YYEEEE. The V end was cut by 6 bases, the J end by 2 bases, with 9 bases between. The CDR3 is 13 residues long. CDR3 region: CASNLGGNQPQHF. Here the CDR3 DNA reads TGTGCCAGCAACCTAGGAGGCAATCAGCCCCAGCATTTT.

The rearrangement joins TRBV5-1 to TRBJ2-3, with 10 bases that match TRBD2. The CDR3 runs 16 residues. CDR1 SGHRS and CDR2 YFSETQ come from the germline V gene. Trimming at V came to 4 bases and at J to 4 bases, leaving 9 bases not matched to a gene. The CDR3 reads CASSNLLAGSADTQYF. The CDR3 region has the DNA TGCGCCAGCAGCAACTTACTAGCGGGGTCTGCAGATACGCAGTATTTT.

V gene TRBV7-9 combines with J gene TRBJ2-7; D is unclear. Trimming cost V 5 bases and J 2 bases, with 4 bases left between them. Germline values: CDR1 SEHNR, CDR2 FQNEAQ (reference sequence). The CDR3 runs 11 residues. This CDR3 is CASSQAYEQYF. CDR3 sequence (DNA): TGTGCCAGCAGCCAGGCCTACGAGCAGTACTTC.

The CDR3, as DNA: TGTGCCATCCAAACCGGGACATCTGGCAGCTACACCTTC. This encodes CAIQTGTSGSYTF. The chain recombines TRBV10-3 with TRBJ1-2; perhaps TRBD1 as D (6 bases). V was cut by 8 bases and J by 9 bases, with 19 bases left in between. Germline lookup yields CDR1 ENHRY and CDR2 SYGVKD. This CDR3 has 13 amino acids.

A few counts support this clone. The genes are TRBV6-5 and TRBJ2-1; unclear D gene. The germline V gene encodes CDR1 MNHEY and CDR2 SVGAGI. The CDR3 runs 15 residues. Between the trimmed V and J ends, which lost 6 bases and 0 bases, there was a span of 12 bases. This chain's CDR3 is CASSGSVSSYNEQFF. In DNA form, the CDR3 reads TGTGCCAGCAGCGGAAGCGTAAGCTCCTACAATGAGCAGTTCTTC.